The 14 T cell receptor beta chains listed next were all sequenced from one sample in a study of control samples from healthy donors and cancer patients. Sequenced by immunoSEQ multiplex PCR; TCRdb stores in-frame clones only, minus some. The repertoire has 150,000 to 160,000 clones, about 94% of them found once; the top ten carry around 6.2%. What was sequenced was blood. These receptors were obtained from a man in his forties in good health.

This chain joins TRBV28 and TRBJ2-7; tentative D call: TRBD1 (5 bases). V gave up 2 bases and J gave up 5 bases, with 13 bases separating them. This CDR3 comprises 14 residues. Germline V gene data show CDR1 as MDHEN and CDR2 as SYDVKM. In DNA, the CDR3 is TGTGCCAGCAGTTTACCAGGGTATTCCGACGAGCAGTACTTC. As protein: CASSLPGYSDEQYF.

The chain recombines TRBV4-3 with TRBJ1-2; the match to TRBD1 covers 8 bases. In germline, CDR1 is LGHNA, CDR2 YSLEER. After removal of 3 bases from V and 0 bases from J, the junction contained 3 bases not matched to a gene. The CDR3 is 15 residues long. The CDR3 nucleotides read TGCGCCAGCAGCCAGTACAGGGGGACTAACTATGGCTACACCTTC. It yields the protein CASSQYRGTNYGYTF.

The CDR3 here is CASSQDSRTYGYTF. DNA of the CDR3: TGCGCCAGCAGCCAAGATTCGAGGACTTATGGCTACACCTTC. The V call is TRBV4-3, the J call TRBJ1-2; D unresolved. The germline gives CDR1 LGHNA, CDR2 YSLEER. The CDR3 sequence is 14 residues long. V lost 0 bases, J lost 5 bases, and 10 bases lay in between.

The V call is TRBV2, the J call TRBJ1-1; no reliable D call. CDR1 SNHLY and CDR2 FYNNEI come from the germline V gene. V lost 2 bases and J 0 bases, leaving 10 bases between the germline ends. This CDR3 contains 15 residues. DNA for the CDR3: TGTGCCAGCAGTGAATGGGCAGCCTTGAACACTGAAGCTTTCTTT. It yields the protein CASSEWAALNTEAFF.

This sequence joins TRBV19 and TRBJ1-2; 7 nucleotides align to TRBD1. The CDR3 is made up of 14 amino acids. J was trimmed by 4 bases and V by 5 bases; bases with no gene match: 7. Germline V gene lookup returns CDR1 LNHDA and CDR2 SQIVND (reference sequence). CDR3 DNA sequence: TGTGCCAGTAGTCCCCGGGACAGAGCCTATGGCTACACCTTC. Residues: CASSPRDRAYGYTF. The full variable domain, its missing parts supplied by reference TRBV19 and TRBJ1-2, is DGGITQSPKYLFRKEGQNVTLSCEQNLNHDAMYWYRQDPGQGLRLIYYSQIVNDFQKGDIAEGYSVSREKKESFPLTVTSAQKNPTAFYLCASSPRDRAYGYTFGSGTRLTVV.

The CDR3 nucleotides are TGTGCCAGTAGTCTGCACGGGGCGGCTGAAGCTTTCTTT. Translated, it gives CASSLHGAAEAFF. V and J are TRBV19 and TRBJ1-1, with D tentatively TRBD1 (5 bases). With 5 bases removed from V and 6 bases from J, the gap between germline ends came to 13 bases. CDR3 length equals 13 residues. Germline-derived CDR1 and CDR2 are LNHDA and SQIVND (reference sequence).

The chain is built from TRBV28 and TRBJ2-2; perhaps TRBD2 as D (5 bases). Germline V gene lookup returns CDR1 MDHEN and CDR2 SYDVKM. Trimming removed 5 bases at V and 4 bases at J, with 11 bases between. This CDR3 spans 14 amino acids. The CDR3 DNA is TGTGCCAGCAGTCCTAGCTTGTTCACCGGGGAGCTGTTTTTT. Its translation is CASSPSLFTGELFF.

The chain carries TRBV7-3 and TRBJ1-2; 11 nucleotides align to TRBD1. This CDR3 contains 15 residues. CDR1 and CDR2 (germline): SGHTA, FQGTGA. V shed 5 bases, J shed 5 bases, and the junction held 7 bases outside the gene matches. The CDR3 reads CASSRGQGANYGYTF. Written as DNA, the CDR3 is TGTGCCAGCAGCAGAGGACAGGGGGCGAATTATGGCTACACCTTC.

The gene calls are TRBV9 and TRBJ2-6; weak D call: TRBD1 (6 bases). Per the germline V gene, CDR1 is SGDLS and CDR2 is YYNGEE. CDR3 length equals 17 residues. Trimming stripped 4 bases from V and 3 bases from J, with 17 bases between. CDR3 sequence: CASSQGSGSGGANVLTF. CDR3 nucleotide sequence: TGTGCCAGCAGCCAGGGGTCGGGGAGTGGTGGGGCCAACGTCCTGACTTTC.

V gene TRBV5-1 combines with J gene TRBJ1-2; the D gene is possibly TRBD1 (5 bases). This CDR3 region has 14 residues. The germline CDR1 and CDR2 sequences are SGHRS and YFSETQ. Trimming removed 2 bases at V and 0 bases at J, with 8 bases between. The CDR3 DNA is TGCGCCAGCAGCTTCGGGGGATCTAACTATGGCTACACCTTC. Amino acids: CASSFGGSNYGYTF.

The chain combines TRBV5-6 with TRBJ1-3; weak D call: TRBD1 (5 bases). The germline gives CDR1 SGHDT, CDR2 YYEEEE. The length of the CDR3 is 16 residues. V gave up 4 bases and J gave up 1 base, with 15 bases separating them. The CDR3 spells CASSLAGPWSGNTIYF. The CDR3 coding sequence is TGTGCCAGCAGCCTGGCAGGGCCGTGGTCTGGAAACACCATATATTTT.

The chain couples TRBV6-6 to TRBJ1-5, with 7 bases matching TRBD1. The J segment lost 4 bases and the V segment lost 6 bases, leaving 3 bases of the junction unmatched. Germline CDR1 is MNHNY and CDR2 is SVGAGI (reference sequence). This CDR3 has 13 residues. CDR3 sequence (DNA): TGTGCCAGCAGAGACAGGGAAAATCAGCCCCAGCATTTT. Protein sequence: CASRDRENQPQHF.

The CDR3 reads CASSVGGGGYGYGYTF. The CDR3 DNA follows: TGTGCCAGCAGTGTGGGGGGAGGTGGCTACGGCTATGGCTACACCTTC. V is TRBV6-1 and J is TRBJ1-2, with a possible D match to TRBD1 (5 bases). Trimming removed 4 bases at V and 4 bases at J, with 19 bases between. The CDR3 runs 16 residues. Germline CDR1 and CDR2: MNHNS and SASEGT.

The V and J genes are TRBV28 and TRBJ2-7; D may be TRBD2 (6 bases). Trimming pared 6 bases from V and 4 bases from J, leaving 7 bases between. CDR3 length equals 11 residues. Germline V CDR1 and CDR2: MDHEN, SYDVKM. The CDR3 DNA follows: TGTGCCAGCAGCCGGGGGTACGAGCAGTACTTC. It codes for CASSRGYEQYF.